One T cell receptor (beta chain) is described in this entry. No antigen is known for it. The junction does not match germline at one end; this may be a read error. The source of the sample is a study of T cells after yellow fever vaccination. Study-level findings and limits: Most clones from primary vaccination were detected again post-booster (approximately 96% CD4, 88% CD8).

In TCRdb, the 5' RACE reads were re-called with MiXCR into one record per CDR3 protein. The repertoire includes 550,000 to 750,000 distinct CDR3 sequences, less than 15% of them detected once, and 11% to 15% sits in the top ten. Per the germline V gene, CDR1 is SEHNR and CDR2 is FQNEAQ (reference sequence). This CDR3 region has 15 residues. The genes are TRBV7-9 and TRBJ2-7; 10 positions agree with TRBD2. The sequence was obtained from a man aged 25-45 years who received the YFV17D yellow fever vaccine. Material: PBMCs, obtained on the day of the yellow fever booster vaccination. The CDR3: CASSIAGGGPYEQYF. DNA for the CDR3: TGTGCCAGCAGCATAGCGGGAGGAGGCCCCTACGAGCAGTACTTC.